This T cell receptor (beta chain) appears in the sequencing data of a study of beta chain features in type 1 diabetes. A sort by CD45RO/CCR7/CD25/CD127/CD95/CD27 yielded CD4+ naive, central memory, regulatory and stem cell-like memory cells. Concerning this clone itself: Its antigen is not identified.

Findings of the study overall: The VDJ junctions of type 1 diabetes patients carried fewer insertions and more deletions. Among patients, naive, central memory and Treg TCRB repertoires appeared more similar than among healthy donors.

The entirety of the isolated RNA underwent reverse transcription, so expressed TCRB transcripts were sequenced. The data were produced by immunoSEQ multiplex PCR, yet TCRdb's version contains in-frame clones alone and is incomplete. Here the sample spans fewer than 900,000 clones, about a sixth being singletons. Sequenced sample: naive CD4+ T cells from blood. The clonotype was recovered from a woman younger than 30 in good health.

This CDR3 reads CASSAPNREGTDTQYF. CDR3 nucleotides: TGTGCCAGCAGCGCACCCAACCGGGAGGGAACAGATACGCAGTATTTT. This rearrangement joins TRBV9 to TRBJ2-3; 8 positions agree with TRBD2. V dropped 3 bases and J dropped 3; count of bases not matched to a gene: 9. Germline V lookup: CDR1 SGDLS, CDR2 YYNGEE. The length of the CDR3 is 16 residues.